These 5 T cell receptor beta chains share one sample of origin, sequenced in a study of OX40 agonist ivuxolimab in advanced cancers. TCRdb keeps only in-frame clones here, not all; method: immunoSEQ multiplex PCR. The sample lists about 93,000 clones, about 90% occurring once. This material consisted of CD4+ or CD8+ T cells sorted from blood, taken in a trial of the OX40 agonist ivuxolimab. The receptors were gathered from an adult with an advanced solid tumor such as melanoma, head and neck, liver or kidney cancer.

The chain couples TRBV11-2 to TRBJ1-3; perhaps TRBD1 as D (5 bases). CDR1 and CDR2 (germline): SGHAT, FQNNGV. The CDR3 spans 13 residues. V lost 3 bases and J 4 bases, leaving 7 bases between the germline ends. CDR3 loop: CASSFPGGNTIYF. CDR3 bases: TGTGCCAGCAGCTTCCCAGGGGGAAACACCATATATTTT. The full variable domain, in which reference TRBV11-2 and TRBJ1-3 provide the parts outside the CDR3, is EAGVAQSPRYKIIEKRQSVAFWCNPISGHATLYWYQQILGQGPKLLIQFQNNGVVDDSQLPKDRFSAERLKGVDSTLKIQPAKLEDSAVYLCASSFPGGNTIYFGEGSWLTVV.

CDR3 DNA: TGTGCCAGCAGCTTCGGGACAGTCGATCAGCCCCAGCATTTT. Translating gives CASSFGTVDQPQHF. The V call is TRBV7-9, the J call TRBJ1-5, with 7 bases identical to TRBD1. Germline V gives CDR1 SEHNR, CDR2 FQNEAQ (reference sequence). Trimming cost V 3 bases and J 5 bases; bases outside gene matches: 4. The CDR3 sequence is 14 residues long.

This rearrangement joins TRBV7-9 to TRBJ1-3, with D unresolved. Germline CDR1 reads SEHNR; CDR2 reads FQNEAQ (reference sequence). The CDR3 runs to 15 residues. V lost 4 bases and J 0 bases, leaving 10 bases between the germline ends. This chain's CDR3 is CASSSDTSSGNTIYF. As DNA, the CDR3 is TGTGCCAGCAGCTCCGACACGAGCTCTGGAAACACCATATATTTT.

The chain carries TRBV19 and TRBJ2-7, with 8 bases lining up with TRBD1. Germline CDR1 is LNHDA and CDR2 is SQIVND (reference sequence). The length of the CDR3 is 18 residues. V trimming: 10 bases; J trimming: 3 bases; junction bases outside the gene matches: 23. CDR3 DNA sequence: TGTGCCAAAAAAATAAACTATCAGGACAGGGTTTCTTTCTACGAGCAGTACTTC. It codes for CAKKINYQDRVSFYEQYF.

The J gene is TRBJ1-1, the V gene TRBV5-6; weak D call: TRBD1 (5 bases). This CDR3 has 14 amino acids. Germline CDR1 is SGHDT and CDR2 is YYEEEE. Trimming shortened V by 3 bases and J by 3 bases, and 12 bases separated the two germline ends. Written as DNA, the CDR3 is TGTGCCAGCAGCTCAGGGAGAAAGGACACTGAAGCTTTCTTT. It encodes CASSSGRKDTEAFF.